The entry below gives a single TCR beta chain sequence along with its context. Its matching antigen is unknown. The sample belongs to a study of molecular identifiers for immune sequencing clone quantification. Both previously described methods and listed TCR primers were employed to make bulk TCR libraries. Via MiXCR, TCRdb re-called the PCR reads, giving one row per CDR3 protein. The profile shows approximately 630,000 distinct CDR3 sequences, 25% of them singletons. The CDR3 runs to 15 residues. Trimming took off 1 base at V and 0 bases at J, with 10 bases between the two ends. Per the germline V gene, CDR1 is LGHNA and CDR2 is YNFKEQ. Findings and caveats of the study: A shared barcode on identical TCR molecules could lead to underestimated sizes for highly expanded clones. Clones exceeding 20 RNA copies carried over 97% of effector molecules but under 1% of naive-cell molecules.

V is TRBV4-2 and J is TRBJ2-7, with TRBD2 as a possible D gene (6 bases). The sample taken for sequencing was naive CD8+ T cells from blood, with Jurkat cell RNA spiked in. The subset is: FACS-sorted CD8+CD4-CCR7+CD45RA+ naive T cells. This receptor was identified in a human donor in good health. Some libraries in this study had Jurkat cell RNA spiked in. CDR3 sequence (DNA): TGTGCCAGCAGCCAAGCGGGAGCCTCCTCCTACGAGCAGTACTTC. Translating it yields CASSQAGASSYEQYF.